A selection of T cell receptor beta chains follows, all from one sample in a study of T and B cells in COVID-19 patients. A single record per CDR3 protein comes from TCRdb applying MiXCR to the multiplex PCR reads. Among thousands of distinct CDR3 sequences listed, 20% to 25% were seen once. The material sequenced was blood. These receptors were taken from a human donor who had recovered from COVID-19. Each CDR3 is given with its conserved first and last residue. D genes are given only for firm matches. Clone sizes are given selectively: once, few, many, or a class where the clone is expanded.

D	length	size	J	V	DNA	CDR3
.	12	large	TRBJ2-2	TRBV29-1	TGCAGCGTTCCCAGGGACACCGGGGAGCTGTTTTTT	CSVPRDTGELFF
TRBD1	15	medium-sized	TRBJ1-1	TRBV19	TGTGCCAGTAGTATCGCGGACAGGGGAGGGGGTGAAGCTTTCTTT	CASSIADRGGGEAFF
TRBD2	16	.	TRBJ2-5	TRBV10-3	TGTGCCATCAGCGACACTAGCGGGGGGGCCGAGGAGACCCAGTACTTC	CAISDTSGGAEETQYF
.	13	.	TRBJ1-2	TRBV14	TGTGCCAGCAGCCAAGGGGCTGCGACTGGCTACACCTTC	CASSQGAATGYTF
.	13	large	TRBJ2-1	TRBV29-1	TGCAGCGTTGAAGAGGGGGCATACAATGAGCAGTTCTTC	CSVEEGAYNEQFF
.	14	many	TRBJ2-4	TRBV18	TGTGCCAGCTCGTCGGGGCTAGCCAAAAACATTCAGTACTTC	CASSSGLAKNIQYF
.	13	many	TRBJ1-2	TRBV12-3/TRBV12-4	TGTGCCAGCAGTTTGGTGGAGGGGTATGGCTACACCTTC	CASSLVEGYGYTF
TRBD1	16	.	TRBJ1-6	TRBV20-1	TGCAGTGCTAGAGATTTAGCAGGGGGGGATAATTCACCCCTCCACTTT	CSARDLAGGDNSPLHF
TRBD2	15	.	TRBJ2-4	TRBV6-4	TGTGCCAGCAGCCCGACTAGCGGGGGCCCTAACATTCAGTACTTC	CASSPTSGGPNIQYF
.	13	few	TRBJ1-4	TRBV7-9	TGTGCCAGCAGTTTGGGCCCGGTTGAAAAACTGTTTTTT	CASSLGPVEKLFF
.	14	many	TRBJ1-1	TRBV5-6	TGTGCCAGCAGCTTCGAGGTCCTCGGGGCTAAAGCTTTCTTT	CASSFEVLGAKAFF
TRBD1	12	.	TRBJ2-3	TRBV20-1	TGCAGTGTAGACAGGGACACAGATACGCAGTATTTT	CSVDRDTDTQYF
.	11	.	TRBJ2-5	TRBV7-2	TGTGCCAGCAGCTTGAAAGAGACCCAGTACTTC	CASSLKETQYF
.	13	medium-sized	TRBJ1-6	TRBV6-5	TGTGCCAGCAGAGAGGATAGTAATTCACCCCTCCACTTT	CASREDSNSPLHF
.	14	medium-sized	TRBJ2-1	TRBV5-4	TGTGCCAGCAGCTTGTTTGACCCAGGTGATGAGCAGTTCTTC	CASSLFDPGDEQFF
TRBD1	19	few	TRBJ1-5	TRBV6-6	TGTGCCAGCAGTTTCCCGGGACAGGGGGCGCCCGGTAGCAATCAGCCCCAGCATTTT	CASSFPGQGAPGSNQPQHF
.	13	.	TRBJ2-1	TRBV7-2	TGTGCCAGCAGCTTAGTTCTGGGCAATGAGCAGTTCTTC	CASSLVLGNEQFF
TRBD1	16	.	TRBJ2-6	TRBV6-5	TGTGCCAGCAGTTCCGGGACAGGGGCTGGGGCCAACGTCCTGACTTTC	CASSSGTGAGANVLTF
TRBD2	16	medium-sized	TRBJ2-3	TRBV19	TGTGCCAGTACTCCCCTTCGCGGGGGGAGGGCAGATACGCAGTATTTT	CASTPLRGGRADTQYF
.	11	.	TRBJ2-2	TRBV27	TGTGCCAGCCCTGGCCCCGGGGAGCTGTTTTTT	CASPGPGELFF
TRBD2	13	medium-sized	TRBJ2-3	TRBV11-1	TGTGCCAGCGGTATAGCGGGGGCAGATACGCAGTATTTT	CASGIAGADTQYF
.	11	large	TRBJ2-7	TRBV29-1	TGCAGCGTTGGGGAAAAGTACGAGCAGTACTTC	CSVGEKYEQYF
TRBD2	15	.	TRBJ2-2	TRBV5-1	TGCGCCAGCAGCCCTCGTGAGCGGGGGGCCCGGGAGCTGTTTTTT	CASSPRERGARELFF
.	11	.	TRBJ1-1	TRBV18	TGTGCCAGCTCACCGGGTATTGAAGCTTTCTTT	CASSPGIEAFF
.	14	.	TRBJ1-2	TRBV10-3	TGTGCCATCAGTGAAATCGAGGGCTCCGGTGGCTACACCTTC	CAISEIEGSGGYTF
.	16	.	TRBJ2-2	TRBV4-2	TGTGCCAGCAGCCCCCTTGGGCTGACGAACACCGGGGAGCTGTTTTTT	CASSPLGLTNTGELFF
.	9	many	TRBJ1-1	TRBV27	TGTGCCAGCAGCCTTGAAGCTTTCTTT	CASSLEAFF
.	12	few	TRBJ1-1	TRBV10-3	TGTGCCATCAGGTCGGGTCGGACTGAAGCTTTCTTT	CAIRSGRTEAFF
.	13	medium-sized	TRBJ1-5	TRBV19	TGTGCCAGTAGTATAGTGGGTAATCAGCCCCAGCATTTT	CASSIVGNQPQHF
.	14	medium-sized	TRBJ1-2	TRBV19	TGTGCCAGTAGTATTGCCGGACAGAACTATGGCTACACCTTC	CASSIAGQNYGYTF
TRBD2	15	medium-sized	TRBJ2-7	TRBV27	TGTGCCAGCAGCTCCGGGACTAGCGGGGGTCGCGAGCAGTACTTC	CASSSGTSGGREQYF
.	12	once	TRBJ1-2	TRBV20-1	TGCAGTGCTAGGGTCAGGGAAGCTGGCTACACCTTC	CSARVREAGYTF
.	13	medium-sized	TRBJ1-5	TRBV19	TGTGCCAGTAGTATCGAGGGGGGTCAGCCCCAGCATTTT	CASSIEGGQPQHF
TRBD2	14	medium-sized	TRBJ2-7	TRBV27	TGTGCCAGCAGGAGGACTAGCGGCTCCTACGAGCAGTACTTC	CASRRTSGSYEQYF
.	13	.	TRBJ2-7	TRBV7-9	TGTGCCAGCAGCTTACGAGCCGAGGGGGAGCAGTACTTC	CASSLRAEGEQYF
.	15	medium-sized	TRBJ1-4	TRBV15	TGTGCCACCAGCAGTTACTCTGAAACCAATGAAAAACTGTTTTTT	CATSSYSETNEKLFF
TRBD2	15	many	TRBJ2-1	TRBV12-3/TRBV12-4	TGTGCCAGCAGTTTAGGGCTAGCGGTGTACAATGAGCAGTTCTTC	CASSLGLAVYNEQFF
TRBD1	14	medium-sized	TRBJ2-3	TRBV10-3	TGTGCCATCAGTGAGGGACAGGGCACAGATACGCAGTATTTT	CAISEGQGTDTQYF
TRBD1	15	medium-sized	TRBJ2-1	TRBV11-1	TGTGCCAGCAGCTTACCCGGGACAGGGCGCAATGAGCAGTTCTTC	CASSLPGTGRNEQFF
.	17	.	TRBJ2-3	TRBV19	TGTGCCAGTAGTATAGGTTGGGGGCGGGGGAGCACAGATACGCAGTATTTT	CASSIGWGRGSTDTQYF
TRBD1	15	.	TRBJ1-5	TRBV11-1	TGTGCCAGCAGCCTCGGGACAGGGGGAGATCAGCCCCAGCATTTT	CASSLGTGGDQPQHF
TRBD1	14	medium-sized	TRBJ1-4	TRBV13	TGTGCCAGCAGGGGACAGCATCTCGGTGAAAAACTGTTTTTT	CASRGQHLGEKLFF
.	13	many	TRBJ2-7	TRBV27	TGTGCCAGCAGTTTATCGTCGGGCTACGAGCAGTACTTC	CASSLSSGYEQYF
TRBD1	15	many	TRBJ1-2	TRBV27	TGTGCCAGCAGTTTATACCCAGGGGGCAACTATGGCTACACCTTC	CASSLYPGGNYGYTF
.	14	.	TRBJ1-6	TRBV20-1	TGCAGTGCTAGAGAAGGTCAGGGTAATTCACCCCTCCACTTT	CSAREGQGNSPLHF
TRBD1	14	.	TRBJ2-5	TRBV29-1	TGCAGCGTTGGAGGACAGGGGGCTTGGGAGACCCAGTACTTC	CSVGGQGAWETQYF
.	14	medium-sized	TRBJ2-2	TRBV27	TGTGCCAGCAGTTTAGGGCAGGGCAGCGGGGAGCTGTTTTTT	CASSLGQGSGELFF
.	13	few	TRBJ1-6	TRBV5-1	TGCGCCAGCAGCTTGGTCGCCGGAGCACCCCTCCACTTT	CASSLVAGAPLHF
.	12	medium-sized	TRBJ2-2	TRBV6-5	TGTGCCAGCAGGTATGAGCCCGGGGAGCTGTTTTTT	CASRYEPGELFF
TRBD1	14	few	TRBJ1-6	TRBV12-3/TRBV12-4	TGTGCCAGCAGTCGTAGGGGGCCCCTCTCACCCCTCCACTTT	CASSRRGPLSPLHF
.	15	medium-sized	TRBJ2-7	TRBV18	TGTGCCAGCTCACCAAATGAGTTACCACCCTACGAGCAGTACTTC	CASSPNELPPYEQYF
.	14	medium-sized	TRBJ2-6	TRBV5-4	TGTGCCAGCAGCTTGGGGCAGGATGCCAACGTCCTGACTTTC	CASSLGQDANVLTF
.	13	.	TRBJ2-3	TRBV12-3/TRBV12-4	TGTGCCAGCAGTTCAGGGAGGGGGGGGGCGCAGTATTTT	CASSSGRGGAQYF
TRBD2	13	medium-sized	TRBJ2-3	TRBV30	TGTGCCTGGACTTGGGGCGGGGGAGATACGCAGTATTTT	CAWTWGGGDTQYF
.	17	medium-sized	TRBJ2-2	TRBV19	TGTGCCAGTAGTACCTCCGGCCGGAACGCGAACACCGGGGAGCTGTTTTTT	CASSTSGRNANTGELFF
.	14	few	TRBJ1-2	TRBV12-3/TRBV12-4	TGTGCCAGCACCACCTTCCCGGGCGAGAATGGCTACACCTTC	CASTTFPGENGYTF